Listed below are T cell receptor beta chains from one sample, sequenced in a study of blood T cell repertoires in COVID-19. Here immunoSEQ multiplex PCR was the method, and the copy in TCRdb shows in-frame clones only, minus some. This sample has under 80,000 clones, with about 78% found just once. Material for sequencing was peripheral blood. The receptors originated from a man older than 75 with active or convalescent COVID-19. The CDR3 runs from the conserved cysteine through the conserved F or W. Fields, in order: CDR3 DNA, CDR3 protein, V gene, clone size, D gene, J gene. D genes are given only for firm matches. Part of the rows lack a size; the others show once, few, many or a class for expanded clones.

TGTGCCAGTAGTACAGGGGCAGACTCCTACAATGAGCAGTTCTTC,CASSTGADSYNEQFF,TRBV19,.,.,TRBJ2-1
TGTGCCAGCAGCCAAGGTCCCTTTGATGAGCAGTTCTTC,CASSQGPFDEQFF,TRBV14,.,.,TRBJ2-1
TGTGCCAGCAGCCAAGATTGGGGCATCAGCGGGGGGGCCGGAGATACGCAGTATTTT,CASSQDWGISGGAGDTQYF,TRBV3-1/TRBV3-2,.,TRBD2,TRBJ2-3
TGCGCCAGCAGCCAAGAGTCTAGCGGGTCGAATACGCAGTATTTT,CASSQESSGSNTQYF,TRBV4-1,once,TRBD2,TRBJ2-3
TGCTATCAGGGGGCCTACTCCTACGAGCAGTACTTC,CYQGAYSYEQYF,TRBV19,.,TRBD1,TRBJ2-7
TGTGCCAGCAGCTTGACTAACTACGAGCAGTACTTC,CASSLTNYEQYF,TRBV5-5,once,.,TRBJ2-7
TGTGCCAGCAGTTTATTACTTCTCTCCTACAATGAGCAGTTCTTC,CASSLLLLSYNEQFF,TRBV28,.,.,TRBJ2-1
TGCAGCGTGGGAGGTGGGCGCAGCTCCTACGAGCAGTACTTC,CSVGGGRSSYEQYF,TRBV29-1,.,.,TRBJ2-7
TGTGCCAGCAGCCCGTCGCCGGGCGAGCAGTACTTC,CASSPSPGEQYF,TRBV7-9,.,.,TRBJ2-7
TGTGCCAGCTCCTTCGGACAGGGGAAGACCTACGAGCAGTACTTC,CASSFGQGKTYEQYF,TRBV18,few,TRBD1,TRBJ2-7
TGTGCCAGCACCAGACTACTGGCGTACCAAGAGACCCAGTACTTC,CASTRLLAYQETQYF,TRBV6-5,many,.,TRBJ2-5